Listed here are 17 T cell receptor beta chains from one sample, sequenced in a study of T-cell memory formation after mild COVID-19. TCRdb fed the 5' RACE reads into MiXCR, producing one record per CDR3 protein. The sample has 150,000 to 200,000 distinct CDR3 sequences; around a tenth are singletons. The sample consisted of PBMCs or a T cell subset sorted from them (not recorded which). The receptors stem from a man between 18 and 29 years old who had mild COVID-19 (a few samples of this study predate the infection). Cell type and time point are not known.

This clonotype came up a few times. The chain combines TRBV2 with TRBJ1-5; D is uncertain. V was shortened by 4 bases and J by 2 bases, with 12 bases between the two germline ends. This CDR3 contains 15 residues. Germline V gene lookup returns CDR1 SNHLY and CDR2 FYNNEI. CDR3 region: CASSGGPTGNQPQHF. In DNA, the CDR3 is TGTGCCAGCAGTGGAGGGCCGACCGGCAATCAGCCCCAGCATTTT. Combining the CDR3 with reference TRBV2 and TRBJ1-5 gives the whole variable domain EPEVTQTPSHQVTQMGQEVILRCVPISNHLYFYWYRQILGQKVEFLVSFYNNEISEKSEIFDDQFSVERPDGSNFTLKIRSTKLEDSAMYFCASSGGPTGNQPQHFGDGTRLSIL.

This clonotype was detected ten times or more. The J gene is TRBJ1-6, the V gene TRBV7-9, with D unresolved. V lost 1 base and J lost 9, with 4 bases in between. The CDR3 extends over 12 amino acids. CDR1 SEHNR and CDR2 FQNEAQ come from the germline V gene (reference sequence). As DNA, the CDR3 is TGTGCCAGCAGCTTAGAGCCTTCACCCCTCCACTTT. Its protein is CASSLEPSPLHF.

This clonotype was recorded at least ten times. The CDR3 DNA reads as TGCAGTGCTAGGGGGAATCAGCCCCAGCATTTT. It specifies CSARGNQPQHF. The chain uses TRBV20-1 and TRBJ1-5; D unresolved. This CDR3 has 11 residues. Germline-derived CDR1 and CDR2 are DFQATT and SNEGSKA (reference sequence). V was cut by 3 bases and J by 4 bases, with 4 bases left in between.

CDR3 residues: CASSPGRGRSYTF. The CDR3 nucleotides are TGTGCCAGCAGTCCTGGCAGGGGGCGAAGCTACACCTTC. This chain joins TRBV12-3 or TRBV12-4 and TRBJ1-2, with TRBD1 matching over 8 bases. This CDR3 comprises 13 residues. With V trimmed by 5 bases and J by 9 bases, 8 bases remained unmatched.

The chain employs TRBV7-3 and TRBJ2-5; D remains unclear. Per the germline V gene, CDR1 is SGHTA and CDR2 is FQGTGA. V lost 2 bases and J 6 bases, leaving 16 bases between the germline ends. This CDR3 has 15 residues. This CDR3 reads CASSLGGFVGQTQYF. DNA for the CDR3: TGTGCCAGCAGCTTAGGCGGTTTCGTCGGGCAGACCCAGTACTTC.

This clonotype was counted many times. V usage is TRBV7-2 and J usage is TRBJ2-3; possibly TRBD2 for D (5 bases). This CDR3 has 13 residues. The V and J ends lost 5 bases and 7 bases respectively, with 13 bases between them. Looked up from germline, CDR1 is SGHTA and CDR2 is FQGNSA. CDR3 nucleotides: TGTGCCAGCAGCGCCTCCACTAGAAATACGCAGTATTTT. Its translation: CASSASTRNTQYF.

This clonotype has ten or more counts. The chain recombines TRBV4-1 with TRBJ1-1; D possibly corresponds to TRBD1 (5 bases). Germline V gene data show CDR1 as MGHRA and CDR2 as YSYEKL. This CDR3 region has 14 residues. Trimming stripped 1 base from V and 8 bases from J, with 14 bases between. CDR3: CASSQGLRGAEAFF. The CDR3 region has the DNA TGCGCCAGCAGCCAAGGGCTAAGGGGAGCCGAAGCTTTCTTT.

The genes are TRBV7-9 and TRBJ2-2, with 7 bases aligning to TRBD1. CDR3 length: 15 residues. Germline V CDR1 and CDR2: SEHNR, FQNEAQ (reference sequence). V was clipped by 5 bases and J by 5 bases; unmatched bases: 8. CDR3 residues: CASSTDRVRTGELFF. In DNA form, the CDR3 reads TGTGCCAGCAGCACCGACAGGGTACGAACCGGGGAGCTGTTTTTT.

About this clonotype itself: One end of the junction is discordant with germline, which a read error may explain. The rearrangement uses TRBV5-1 and TRBJ1-5, with unresolved D. Looked up from germline, CDR1 is SGHRS and CDR2 is YFSETQ. CDR3 size: 14 residues. The CDR3 loop is CASSLEGSDQPKHF. CDR3 nucleotides: TGCGCCAGCAGCTTGGAAGGATCGGATCAGCCCAAGCATTTT.

This clonotype was found many times. The rearrangement joins TRBV6-2 or TRBV6-3 to TRBJ2-5; D could derive from TRBD1 or TRBD2 (5 bases each). The CDR3 length is 13 residues. Germline lookup yields CDR1 MNHEY and CDR2 SVGEGT. Between the trimmed V and J ends, which lost 5 bases and 1 base, there was a span of 8 bases. CDR3 in amino acids: CASSDGAQETQYF. The CDR3 nucleotides are TGTGCCAGCAGTGACGGGGCCCAAGAGACCCAGTACTTC.

This clonotype has more than one count but fewer than ten. This chain links TRBV5-1 with TRBJ1-2; no reliable D call. The V gene lost 6 bases and the J gene lost 3 bases, with 21 bases spanning the gap. The CDR3 runs 16 residues. CDR1 and CDR2 (germline): SGHRS, YFSETQ. The CDR3 DNA reads TGCGCCAGCACCTTATTCGGAGTGGGGAGCGACTATGGCTACACCTTC. It translates to CASTLFGVGSDYGYTF.

The chain joins TRBV7-8 to TRBJ2-3; D is possibly TRBD2 (5 bases). The length of the CDR3 is 13 residues. Germline V gives CDR1 SGHVS, CDR2 FQNEAQ. V lost 8 bases and J lost 2, with 11 bases in between. CDR3 protein: CASQRRLTDTQYF. CDR3 coding DNA: TGTGCCAGCCAGCGGCGACTCACAGATACGCAGTATTTT. Together with reference TRBV7-8 and TRBJ2-3, the CDR3 gives the full variable domain: GAGVSQSPRYKVAKRGQDVALRCDPISGHVSLFWYQQALGQGPEFLTYFQNEAQLDKSGLPSDRFFAERPEGSVSTLKIQRTQQEDSAVYLCASQRRLTDTQYFGPGTRLTVL.

The rearrangement links TRBV30 to TRBJ1-2, with 7 nucleotides matching TRBD1. Germline V lookup: CDR1 GTSNPN, CDR2 SVGIG (reference sequence). CDR3 size: 15 residues. J was trimmed by 1 base and V by 2 bases; bases with no gene match: 7. The CDR3 spells CAWSITGVLNYGYTF. DNA of the CDR3: TGTGCCTGGAGTATCACAGGGGTGCTTAACTATGGCTACACCTTC.

V usage is TRBV19 and J usage is TRBJ1-5, with D possibly matching TRBD1 (5 bases). Between the trimmed V and J ends, which lost 6 bases and 7 bases, there was a span of 22 bases. The CDR3 totals 16 residues. CDR1 is LNHDA and CDR2 is SQIVND in the germline V gene (reference sequence). As DNA, the CDR3 is TGTGCCAGTAGCCTCGATTCCGCCGGGGGAAAACAGCCCCAGCATTTT. It specifies CASSLDSAGGKQPQHF.

The CDR3 nucleotides read TGCGCCAGCAGCCTGGGGGGACCCCAGGCGGGCACTGAAGCTTTCTTT. Protein sequence: CASSLGGPQAGTEAFF. The chain links TRBV5-1 to TRBJ1-1; D is perhaps TRBD1 (5 bases). Trimming took 4 bases from V and 4 from J, leaving 20 bases between them. Germline V gives CDR1 SGHRS, CDR2 YFSETQ. This CDR3 contains 16 residues.

The chain is built from TRBV4-2 and TRBJ2-7, with D tentatively TRBD1 (5 bases). Trimming left V 0 bases short and J 4 bases short, with 13 bases between. In germline, CDR1 is LGHNA, CDR2 YNFKEQ. The CDR3 has 15 amino acids. The CDR3 nucleotides are TGTGCCAGCAGCCAAGATCAGGGTCTAGGGTACGAGCAGTACTTC. Its translation: CASSQDQGLGYEQYF.

The chain carries TRBV19 and TRBJ1-5; D is uncertain. With 4 bases removed from V and 0 bases from J, the gap between germline ends came to 7 bases. Germline CDR1 LNHDA, CDR2 SQIVND (reference sequence). The CDR3 is made up of 14 amino acids. CDR3 sequence reads: CASSSPYSNQPQHF. As DNA, the CDR3 is TGTGCCAGTAGTAGTCCGTATAGCAATCAGCCCCAGCATTTT.